The 6 T cell receptor beta chains reported below all come from one sample, sequenced in a study of blood T cell repertoires in COVID-19. Assay used: immunoSEQ multiplex PCR; TCRdb lists only in-frame clones, some missing. The data hold about 120,000 clones, with roughly 89% observed a single time. Sequenced input: peripheral blood. The origin of the receptors is a woman between 55 and 75 years old with COVID-19, enrolled during active disease.

J is TRBJ2-3 and V is TRBV29-1; the match to TRBD2 covers 9 bases. The CDR3 contains 12 residues. Germline V gene data show CDR1 as SQVTM and CDR2 as ANQGSEA. With V trimmed by 4 bases and J by 7 bases, 3 bases remained unmatched. The CDR3 here is CSVGGGANTQYF. The CDR3 nucleotides are TGCAGCGTTGGCGGGGGGGCCAATACGCAGTATTTT.

The rearrangement uses TRBV7-6 and TRBJ1-1; the D gene is possibly TRBD1 (5 bases). Trimming took off 6 bases at V and 1 base at J, with 15 bases between the two ends. This CDR3 has 15 residues. The germline V gene has CDR1 SGHVS and CDR2 FNYEAQ. CDR3 sequence: CASRPGGGRNTEAFF. In DNA, the CDR3 is TGTGCCAGCAGACCGGGCGGGGGGAGGAACACTGAAGCTTTCTTT.

The gene calls are TRBV7-9 and TRBJ1-2; tentative D call: TRBD1 (6 bases). The CDR3 covers 15 residues. V was trimmed by 4 bases and J by 0 bases, leaving 12 bases between them. Germline CDR1 SEHNR, CDR2 FQNEAQ (reference sequence). The chain's CDR3 is CASSSGQRSNYGYTF. The CDR3 region has the DNA TGTGCCAGCAGCTCCGGACAGAGATCTAACTATGGCTACACCTTC.

V and J are TRBV29-1 and TRBJ1-1; TRBD1 might be the D (5 bases). V lost 4 bases and J lost 0, with 6 bases in between. The germline V gene encodes CDR1 SQVTM and CDR2 ANQGSEA. The CDR3 runs to 12 residues. In DNA, the CDR3 is TGCAGCGTTGGACAGATGAACACTGAAGCTTTCTTT. Residues: CSVGQMNTEAFF.

Details on this clone: Other DNA variants within this sample encode the same CDR3. The chain recombines TRBV27 with TRBJ2-7; 7 bases align to TRBD1. The germline CDR1 and CDR2 sequences are MNHEY and SMNVEV (reference sequence). The J segment lost 2 bases and the V segment lost 6 bases, leaving 4 bases of the junction unmatched. CDR3 length: 13 amino acids. The CDR3 region has the DNA TGTGCCAGCAGCCTAGGGACAGCCTACGAGCAGTACTTC. It yields the protein CASSLGTAYEQYF.

As to this clone: At one end the junction does not follow the germline gene, possibly because of a read error. The chain combines TRBV3-1 (or the pseudogene TRBV3-2) with TRBJ2-2; TRBD2 agrees at 11 bases. The CDR3 is made up of 17 amino acids. CDR1 LGHDT and CDR2 YNNKEL come from the germline V gene (reference sequence). This chain's CDR3 is CPSSQLLAGGKTGELFF. DNA for the CDR3: TGTCCCAGCAGCCAACTGTTAGCGGGGGGGAAAACCGGGGAGCTGTTTTTT.